This T cell receptor beta chain appears in the sequencing data of a study of T cell repertoires in cytomegalovirus infection. On the study more broadly: A matching HLA type, together with CMV infection, was signaled by public TCR beta signatures.

Overall study findings and caveats: Cumulative public TCR beta family frequency identified CMV carriers with the relevant HLA. The ex vivo response was dominated by HLA-C-restricted CMV-specific TCR beta clonotypes.

A remark on this clonotype: The target antigen is unknown.

The CDR3 sequence is 14 residues long. The V gene lost 6 bases and the J gene lost 6 bases, with 17 bases spanning the gap. Germline-derived CDR1 and CDR2 are MNHNS and SASEGT. TCRdb re-analysed the reads in MiXCR, keeping a single row per CDR3 protein. The sample includes some 440,000 distinct CDR3 sequences, approximately 31% seen only once; the top ten take about an eighth. V gene TRBV6-1 combines with J gene TRBJ1-1; D call uncertain. The sequence derives from a human donor in good health (CMV status not recorded). Some clones in this sample may be carry-over from other donors' samples. Material for sequencing was PBMCs. The CDR3 region has the DNA TGTGCCAGCAGAAAACGCTTTACTGGCGCTGAAGCTTTCTTT. Translation gives CASRKRFTGAEAFF.